Below, one TCR beta chain is given with its context. Its cognate antigen has yet to be identified. No much larger clonotype is one base removed from it; base qualities were not supplied. The data stem from a study of CD8+CD57+ T cells in acquired aplastic anemia (dated by TCRdb to the late 2010s). Regarding the complete study: A mean of approximately 2.9 ug of DNA, ranging from roughly 0.19 to 27.4 ug, was extracted from sorted CD4+ and CD8+ cells. An average of roughly 10 million reads for CD4+ cells and roughly 12 million reads for CD8+ cells was obtained from healthy donor samples. Broad study findings and their caveats: Twenty-nine CD8+ CDR3 sequences were shared between patients and controls but appeared highly expressed in patients and within their immunodominant clones. Between patients and healthy controls, no significant difference in CD8+ Simpson's diversity was found (P=0.060).

TCR repertoires of sorted CD4+ and CD8+ blood T cells from severe aplastic anemia patients and healthy subjects were deep-sequenced in the study. Ficoll-Paque density gradient centrifugation was used to isolate peripheral blood mononuclear cells. Before DNA extraction, CD4+ and CD8+ T cells were sorted with FACS or magnetic beads. Genomic DNA was used as template for profiling of TCR beta VDJ combinations and CDR3 sequences. An Illumina HiSeq 2000 was used for TCR repertoire sequencing. In the paper's pipeline: Repertoire assessment relied on Simpson's diversity index, CDR3 size and DJ length profiles, and TRBV/TRBJ rearrangement plots. The immunodominant clone was defined as the most abundant DNA sequence in deep sequencing data. CDR3 amino acid sequences were screened for sharing across subjects and were compared with published repertoires and the VDJdb database. TCRdb applied fastp at Q25 and MiXCR to the public reads, then kept only in-frame beta chains. Rows matching on CDR3 protein sequence are summarized as one entry with the most common DNA and genes. For this entry, the V and J calls and clone size follow TCRdb and not the study's own pipeline. A total of hundreds of thousands of distinct CDR3 sequences appear in this sample, roughly 68% of them only once. The top ten constitute 4% of the sample.

The germline ends are 17 bases apart after V is trimmed by 3 bases and J by 11 bases. CDR1 and CDR2 are drawn from the germline V gene (reference sequence): SEHNR, FQNEAQ. The CDR3, cysteine through phenylalanine, is 13 amino acids long. This entry keeps only the CDR3 DNA: 39 bases, framed from base 1. The source of this sequence is a human donor in good health, serving as a control. The sequence is built from TRBV7-9 and TRBJ2-7, and the D gene may be TRBD1, 5 bases matching. The material sequenced was sorted CD4+, CD8+, or CD8+CD57+ T cells (not recorded which) from PBMCs. This receptor carries the CDR3 CASSFPPGFQEYF. The sequence in DNA is TGTGCCAGCAGCTTTCCTCCAGGGTTCCAGGAGTACTTC. Joined to the reference TRBV7-9 and TRBJ2-7 proteins, this CDR3 gives the full variable domain: DTGVSQNPRHKITKRGQNVTFRCDPISEHNRLYWYRQTLGQGPEFLTYFQNEAQLEKSRLLSDRFSAERPKGSFSTLEIQRTEQGDSAMYLCASSFPPGFQEYFGPGTRLTVT.